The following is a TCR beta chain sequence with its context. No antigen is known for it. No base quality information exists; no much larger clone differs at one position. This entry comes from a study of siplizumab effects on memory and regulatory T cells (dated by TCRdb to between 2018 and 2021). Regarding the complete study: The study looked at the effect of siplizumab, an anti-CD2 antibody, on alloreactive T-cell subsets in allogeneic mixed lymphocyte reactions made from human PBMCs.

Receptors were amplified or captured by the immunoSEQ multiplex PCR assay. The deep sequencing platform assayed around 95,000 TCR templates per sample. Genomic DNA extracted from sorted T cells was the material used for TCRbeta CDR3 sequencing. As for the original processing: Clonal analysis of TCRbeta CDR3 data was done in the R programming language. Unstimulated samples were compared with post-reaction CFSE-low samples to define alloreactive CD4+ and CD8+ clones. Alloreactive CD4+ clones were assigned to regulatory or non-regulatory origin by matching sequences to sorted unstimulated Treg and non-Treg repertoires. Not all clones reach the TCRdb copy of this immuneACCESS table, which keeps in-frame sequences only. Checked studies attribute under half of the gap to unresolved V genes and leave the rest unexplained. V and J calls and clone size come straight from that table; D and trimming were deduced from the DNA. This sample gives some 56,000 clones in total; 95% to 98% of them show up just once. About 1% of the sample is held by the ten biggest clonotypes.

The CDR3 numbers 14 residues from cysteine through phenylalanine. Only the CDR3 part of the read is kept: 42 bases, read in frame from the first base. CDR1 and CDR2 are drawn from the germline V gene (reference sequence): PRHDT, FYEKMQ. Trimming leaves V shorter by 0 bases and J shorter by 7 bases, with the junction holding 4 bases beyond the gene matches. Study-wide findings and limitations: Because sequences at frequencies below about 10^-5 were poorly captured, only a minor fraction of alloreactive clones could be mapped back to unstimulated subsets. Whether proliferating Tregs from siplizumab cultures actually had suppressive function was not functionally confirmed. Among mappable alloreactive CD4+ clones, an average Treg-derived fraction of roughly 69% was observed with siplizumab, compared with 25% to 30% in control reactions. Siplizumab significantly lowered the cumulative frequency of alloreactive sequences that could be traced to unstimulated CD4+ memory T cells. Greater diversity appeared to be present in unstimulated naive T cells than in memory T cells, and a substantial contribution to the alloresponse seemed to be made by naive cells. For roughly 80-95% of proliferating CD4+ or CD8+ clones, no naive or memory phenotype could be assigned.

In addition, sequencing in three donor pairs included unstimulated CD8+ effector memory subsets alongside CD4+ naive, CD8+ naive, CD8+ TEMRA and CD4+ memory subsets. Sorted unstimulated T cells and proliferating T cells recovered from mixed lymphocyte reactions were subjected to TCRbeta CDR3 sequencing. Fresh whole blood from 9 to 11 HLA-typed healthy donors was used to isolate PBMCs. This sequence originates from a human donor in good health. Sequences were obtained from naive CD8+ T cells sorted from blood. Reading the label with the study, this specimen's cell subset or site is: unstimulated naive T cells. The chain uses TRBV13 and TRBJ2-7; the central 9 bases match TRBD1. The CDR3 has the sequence CASSLGWDRAEQYF. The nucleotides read TGTGCCAGCAGCTTAGGCTGGGACAGGGCTGAGCAGTACTTC.